The 7 T cell receptor beta chains below come from one sample, sequenced in a study of regulatory T cells in long-lasting Graves disease. TCR beta libraries were built with iRepertoire HTBI primers and Arm-PCR of CDR3 regions. MiXCR was run by TCRdb on the multiplex PCR reads, yielding one entry per CDR3 protein. The data contain hundreds of thousands of distinct CDR3 sequences, about 21% of them singletons. The time point was: persistent/refractory GD, antithyroid drugs over 5 years with positive TRAb. Scientists built the TCR library using RNA that was extracted from PBMCs. The sample in question was peripheral blood mononuclear cells (PBMCs), obtained when the disease was refractory, from a patient treated with antithyroid drugs. The receptors shown here come from a female donor with Graves disease.

V and J are TRBV5-1 and TRBJ1-2, with 7 bases fitting TRBD1. J gave up 6 bases and V 4 bases, and 6 bases lay outside the gene matches. This CDR3 has 13 amino acids. From germline, CDR1 is SGHRS and CDR2 YFSETQ. CDR3 coding DNA: TGCGCCAGCAGCCCTGGACAGGTCGATGGCTACACCTTC. It translates to CASSPGQVDGYTF.

The gene calls are TRBV30 and TRBJ2-3; TRBD1 matches at 7 bases. Per the germline V gene, CDR1 is GTSNPN and CDR2 is SVGIG (reference sequence). After removal of 4 bases from V and 6 bases from J, the junction contained 4 bases not matched to a gene. The CDR3 has 12 amino acids. Written as DNA, the CDR3 is TGTGCCTGGAATACAGGGGCGGATACGCAGTATTTT. Translation: CAWNTGADTQYF.

J is TRBJ2-1 and V is TRBV7-3; 7 nucleotides line up with TRBD2. Germline-derived CDR1 and CDR2 are SGHTA and FQGTGA. The junction had 6 bases not matched to a gene; V was cut back by 0 bases and J by 7 bases. The CDR3 runs to 15 residues. The CDR3 sequence: CASSLTAGPKNEQFF. CDR3 coding DNA: TGTGCCAGCAGCTTAACAGCGGGACCAAAAAATGAGCAGTTCTTC.

This chain connects TRBV7-9 to TRBJ2-7, with 10 bases lining up with TRBD1. The CDR3 has 13 amino acids. CDR1 is SEHNR, CDR2 FQNEAQ, per germline (reference sequence). After removal of 7 bases from V and 5 bases from J, the junction contained 5 bases not matched to a gene. The DNA of the CDR3 is TGTGCCAGCACCGGGACAGGGGTCCACGAGCAGTACTTC. Amino acid sequence: CASTGTGVHEQYF.

This clonotype was observed at least ten times. This rearrangement joins TRBV12-3 or TRBV12-4 to TRBJ1-2, with D possibly matching TRBD1 (5 bases). Trimming stripped 8 bases from V and 5 bases from J, with 12 bases between. The CDR3 is 12 residues long. In DNA form, the CDR3 reads TGTGCCAGCCGTGAGGGGAAGTATGGCTACACCTTC. Translation gives CASREGKYGYTF.

Many counts were recorded for this clonotype. The V call is TRBV28, the J call TRBJ2-5; weak D call: TRBD1 (5 bases). CDR1 MDHEN and CDR2 SYDVKM come from the germline V gene. Trimming pared 5 bases from V and 3 bases from J, leaving 16 bases between. This CDR3 spans 15 amino acids. The CDR3 DNA follows: TGTGCCAGCAGTACACGGACAAAAAAGGAAGAGACCCAGTACTTC. Translation: CASSTRTKKEETQYF.

This chain joins TRBV6-2 or TRBV6-3 and TRBJ2-1; D is uncertain. Between the trimmed V and J ends, which lost 5 bases and 3 bases, there was a span of 17 bases. The CDR3 length is 16 residues. Germline CDR1 MNHEY, CDR2 SVGEGT. CDR3 sequence reads: CASSEYKGVSYNEQFF. The CDR3 DNA reads as TGTGCCAGCAGTGAATATAAGGGCGTTAGCTACAATGAGCAGTTCTTC.